This T cell receptor (beta chain) stems from a study of radiation and T cells in renal cell carcinoma. Turning to the study itself: Nephrectomy followed 15 Gy stereotactic body radiation by 4 weeks.

The germline V gene encodes CDR1 SGHDT and CDR2 YYEEEE. Trimming pared 5 bases from V and 1 base from J, leaving 8 bases between. CDR3 length: 13 amino acids. Indicated time point: baseline pretreatment blood. The treatment here: 15 Gy SBRT to primary tumor, nephrectomy 4 weeks later. The tumor was a clear cell renal cell carcinoma. In the case of this clone: What it recognizes is unknown.

Study observations and caveats: In blood, top tumor clones expanded by 2 weeks, shrinking by 4. Pretreatment tumor biopsies were lacking, so baseline clonotypes are unknown.

Repertoires were generated with immunoSEQ multiplex PCR, while TCRdb's copy carries only in-frame clones and drops some. In the table there are over 120,000 clones, about 88% of which are singletons. The TCR sequence derives from a woman in her forties or fifties with renal cell carcinoma. Sequenced here: blood, sampled from a patient whose treatment included radiotherapy and nephrectomy. The rearrangement uses TRBV5-6 and TRBJ2-3; D gene uncertain. The CDR3 DNA sequence: TGTGCCAGCAGACCCTGGGGCACAGATACGCAGTATTTT. This encodes CASRPWGTDTQYF.